The clone carrying this T cell receptor beta chain came up many times. Antigen: not known. TCRdb recomputed calls from the 5' RACE reads with MiXCR, one row per CDR3 protein. There are about 48,000 distinct CDR3 sequences in the sample; roughly 5.5% occur only once, and about 4.4% lies in the top ten. This sample stems from a study of early T cells in non-severe SARS-CoV-2 infection. The CDR3 has 12 amino acids. Germline assignment: CDR1 SGHAT and CDR2 FQNNGV. The V end lost 5 bases, the J end lost 8 bases, and 12 bases lay between the germline ends. Findings and caveats of the study: In VDJdb matching, anti-spike CD8 responses were favored while private and CD4 specificities went missing.

Sequencing was done on a sample of whole blood. V and J are TRBV11-2 and TRBJ1-2, with D unresolved. The sequence came from an adult who was a healthcare worker with PCR-confirmed SARS-CoV-2 infection or an uninfected control (not recorded which). Here the CDR3 DNA reads TGTGCCAGCAGCCCCGCCCTTGTAGGCTACACCTTC. Its protein product is CASSPALVGYTF.